The rows below give T cell receptor beta chains drawn from one sample of a study of siplizumab effects on memory and regulatory T cells. Clones were read by immunoSEQ multiplex PCR, and TCRdb kept only the in-frame ones, dropping some. The data show some 120,000 clones, with roughly 94% seen just once and under 2% held by the top ten. Sequences were obtained from non-Treg CD4+ T cells sorted from blood. Receptors originate from a human donor in good health. CDR3s include the opening cysteine and the closing phenylalanine or tryptophan. D genes are given only for firm matches. Rows may omit the clone size; those that give it use once, few, many or a size class.

>TRBJ2-2|.|.|TRBV7-7
CASSLGAANTGELFF
TGTGCTAGCAGCTTAGGGGCGGCGAACACCGGGGAGCTGTTTTTT
>TRBJ2-7|.|TRBD1|TRBV19
CASTRDSPYEQYF
TGTGCCAGTACCCGGGACAGCCCCTACGAGCAGTACTTC
>TRBJ2-7|few|.|TRBV2
CASRGRHEQYF
TGTGCCAGCCGAGGGAGGCACGAGCAGTACTTC
>TRBJ2-1|.|TRBD2|TRBV7-3
CASSGTSGSYNEQFF
TGTGCCAGCAGTGGGACTAGCGGGTCCTACAATGAGCAGTTCTTC
>TRBJ1-2|few|.|TRBV2
CASRTNGYTF
TGTGCCAGCAGGACAAACGGTTACACCTTC
>TRBJ1-1|.|TRBD1|TRBV29-1
CSVAPFGTVLRKNTEAFF
TGCAGCGTTGCACCTTTCGGGACAGTACTCAGGAAGAACACTGAAGCTTTCTTT
>TRBJ2-3|.|TRBD2|TRBV18
CASSPVAGADTDTQYF
TGTGCCAGCTCACCAGTTGCGGGAGCTGACACAGATACGCAGTATTTT
>TRBJ2-1|.|TRBD2|TRBV27
CASGHLAGNEQFF
TGTGCCAGCGGACATCTAGCGGGAAATGAGCAGTTCTTC
>TRBJ2-1|.|.|TRBV6-1
CASSEAVAAYNEQFF
TGTGCCAGCAGTGAAGCTGTAGCCGCCTACAATGAGCAGTTCTTC
>TRBJ2-1|.|TRBD1|TRBV27
CASSFVQGTGGRNEQFF
TGTGCCAGCAGTTTCGTACAAGGGACAGGGGGGCGAAATGAGCAGTTCTTC
>TRBJ2-7|.|.|TRBV19
CASSPPGGQRVPYEQYF
TGTGCCAGTAGCCCCCCAGGAGGACAGCGCGTGCCCTACGAGCAGTACTTC
>TRBJ2-7|.|.|TRBV7-2
CASSVTGSYEQYF
TGTGCCAGCAGCGTGACAGGTTCCTACGAGCAGTACTTC
>TRBJ2-7|.|.|TRBV28
CASTLGYEQYF
TGTGCCAGCACCCTGGGGTACGAGCAGTACTTC
>TRBJ2-5|.|TRBD1|TRBV5-1
CASSLGDRGSGETQYF
TGCGCCAGCAGCTTGGGGGACAGGGGATCTGGCGAGACCCAGTACTTC
>TRBJ1-5|.|TRBD1|TRBV7-8
CASSWVGTGVGNQPQHF
TGTGCCAGCAGCTGGGTAGGGACAGGGGTTGGGAATCAGCCCCAGCATTTT
>TRBJ2-1|.|.|TRBV18
CASSPSARTAYNEQFF
TGTGCCAGCTCACCAAGTGCGAGGACAGCTTATAATGAGCAGTTCTTC
>TRBJ1-1|.|TRBD1|TRBV11-2
CASRNRGNEAFF
TGTGCCAGCAGAAACAGGGGCAATGAAGCTTTCTTT
>TRBJ2-1|.|TRBD2|TRBV10-1
CASSGTSGDGSYNEQFF
TGCGCCAGCAGTGGGACTAGCGGGGACGGTAGCTACAATGAGCAGTTCTTC
>TRBJ2-7|.|TRBD2|TRBV5-6
CASSSPRGYGREQYF
TGTGCCAGCAGCTCTCCCCGGGGGTACGGGAGGGAGCAGTACTTC
>TRBJ2-5|.|.|TRBV6-5
CASMGAKQTQYF
TGTGCCAGCATGGGGGCCAAGCAGACCCAGTACTTC
>TRBJ2-7|.|.|TRBV19
CASSIPPSYEQYF
TGTGCCAGTAGTATACCTCCCTCCTACGAGCAGTACTTC
>TRBJ1-1|.|.|TRBV18
CASSPTGTPTEAFF
TGTGCCAGCTCACCAACCGGGACCCCCACTGAAGCTTTCTTT
>TRBJ2-3|.|TRBD2|TRBV19
CASSLGREVTHTQYF
TGTGCCAGTAGTCTTGGACGGGAGGTGACACATACGCAGTATTTT
>TRBJ2-2|few|.|TRBV6-1
CASGGVQGYAGELFF
TGTGCCAGTGGGGGGGTACAGGGGTATGCCGGGGAGCTGTTTTTT
>TRBJ2-4|.|.|TRBV11-2
CASSLRSGLIAKNIQYF
TGTGCCAGCAGCTTAAGGTCAGGCCTCATAGCCAAAAACATTCAGTACTTC
>TRBJ2-3|.|.|TRBV5-6
CASSTNTDTQYF
TGTGCCAGCAGCACGAATACAGATACGCAGTATTTT
>TRBJ1-1|.|.|TRBV18
CASSPLPGVTEAFF
TGTGCCAGCTCACCACTGCCCGGGGTCACTGAAGCTTTCTTT
>TRBJ1-2|.|.|TRBV6-1
CASRDNTWDYGYTF
TGTGCCAGCAGAGATAACACATGGGACTATGGCTACACCTTC
>TRBJ2-5|.|.|TRBV9
CASSTLARSLAETQYF
TGTGCCAGCAGCACCCTAGCGAGGTCGCTCGCAGAGACCCAGTACTTC
>TRBJ1-3|.|TRBD1|TRBV19
CASRSPTGAGNTIYF
TGTGCCAGTAGGAGTCCTACAGGGGCTGGAAACACCATATATTTT
>TRBJ2-5|.|TRBD1|TRBV19
CASRRRGTGETQYF
TGTGCCAGTAGAAGGCGAGGGACAGGAGAGACCCAGTACTTC
>TRBJ2-7|.|.|TRBV5-1
CASSRGGGPEQYF
TGCGCCAGCAGTAGGGGGGGCGGACCTGAGCAGTACTTC
>TRBJ2-7|.|TRBD1|TRBV19
CASTNGQGYEQYF
TGTGCCAGTACCAATGGACAGGGTTACGAGCAGTACTTC
>TRBJ2-3|.|TRBD2|TRBV5-4
CASSQKTSGADTQYF
TGTGCCAGCAGCCAAAAGACTAGCGGGGCAGATACGCAGTATTTT
>TRBJ2-1|.|.|TRBV2
CASLISGSPKGEQFF
TGTGCCAGCCTGATCTCCGGGTCCCCAAAGGGTGAGCAGTTCTTC
>TRBJ2-3|.|.|TRBV25-1
CASSDRDSGTQYF
TGTGCCAGCAGTGACAGGGATTCGGGTACGCAGTATTTT
>TRBJ2-1|.|.|TRBV5-1
CASRRELTYNEQFF
TGCGCCAGCAGGCGTGAGTTGACCTACAATGAGCAGTTCTTC
>TRBJ1-1|.|.|TRBV19
CASSMVPVIEAFF
TGTGCCAGTAGTATGGTCCCCGTTATTGAAGCTTTCTTT
>TRBJ2-4|.|.|TRBV11-2
CASSHPDRLAKNIQYF
TGTGCCAGCAGCCACCCCGACAGATTAGCCAAAAACATTCAGTACTTC
>TRBJ1-6|.|.|TRBV6-5
CASSRTQGSPLHF
TGTGCCAGCAGCCGCACGCAAGGTTCGCCCCTCCACTTT
>TRBJ1-6|.|.|TRBV7-9
CASSFDEVNSPLHF
TGTGCCAGCAGCTTCGATGAGGTTAATTCACCCCTCCACTTT
>TRBJ2-5|.|TRBD1|TRBV27
CASSLSGTGGETQYF
TGTGCCAGCAGTTTATCAGGGACAGGGGGAGAGACCCAGTACTTC
>TRBJ2-4|.|TRBD2|TRBV5-3
CARSGATSGEYNIQYF
TGTGCCAGAAGCGGGGCGACTAGCGGGGAATATAACATTCAGTACTTC
>TRBJ1-1|.|.|TRBV7-9
CASSPGGTVNTEAFF
TGTGCCAGCAGCCCCGGCGGGACGGTGAACACTGAAGCTTTCTTT
>TRBJ2-2|.|.|TRBV11-3
CASSLGVGGELFF
TGTGCCAGCAGCTTGGGAGTGGGCGGGGAGCTGTTTTTT
>TRBJ2-6|.|.|TRBV2
CASSPGQTSGANVLTF
TGTGCCAGCAGCCCGGGACAAACCTCTGGGGCCAACGTCCTGACTTTC